Listed below are T cell receptor beta chains from one sample, sequenced in a study of blood T cell repertoires in COVID-19. This table comes from immunoSEQ multiplex PCR, and its TCRdb copy is limited to in-frame clones, with some not included. The sample records 350,000 to 450,000 clones, around 87% being singletons. The source material was PBMCs or T cells enriched from blood (not recorded which). These receptors were obtained from a man between 40 and 49 years old in a cohort exposed to, infected with or recovered from COVID-19 (not recorded which). The CDR3 runs from the conserved cysteine through the conserved F or W. The order of the fields is V gene, clone size, J gene, D gene, CDR3 DNA, CDR3 protein. A D gene is named only where the DNA matches it firmly. Only part of the rows carry a size: once, few, many, or a class if the clone is expanded.

TRBV7-9	NA	TRBJ1-6	NA	TGTGCCAGCGGGAGATCACCCCTCCACTTT	CASGRSPLHF
TRBV27	NA	TRBJ1-2	TRBD1	TGTGCCAGCAGTAAGGGGGCCGGAGCTAACTATGGCTACACCTTC	CASSKGAGANYGYTF
TRBV5-1	NA	TRBJ1-4	NA	TGCGCCAGCAGCCAATCAAATGAAAAACTGTTTTTT	CASSQSNEKLFF
TRBV11-1	NA	TRBJ2-5	TRBD2	TGTGCCAGCAGCTACCTAGCGGTCCAAGAGACCCAGTACTTC	CASSYLAVQETQYF
TRBV12-3/TRBV12-4	NA	TRBJ1-1	TRBD1	TGTGCCATTCAGGGGGAGATGTACACTGAAGCTTTCTTT	CAIQGEMYTEAFF
TRBV19	NA	TRBJ1-4	TRBD1	TGTGCCAGTAGTCCTCAGGGGGCCAAACTGTTTTTT	CASSPQGAKLFF
TRBV3-1/TRBV3-2	NA	TRBJ1-2	NA	TGTGCCAGCAGCCAAGGGCGTTTAACGGGGGGCTACACCTTC	CASSQGRLTGGYTF
TRBV27	NA	TRBJ2-1	NA	TGTGCCAGCAGCCCGAGGGCGAATGAGCAGTTCTTC	CASSPRANEQFF
TRBV15	NA	TRBJ1-5	TRBD1	TGTGCCACCAGCAGAGATAGGACAGGGGGCGACCAGCCCCAGCATTTT	CATSRDRTGGDQPQHF
TRBV20-1	NA	TRBJ2-3	NA	TGCAGTGCTAGTTCGGGACTCCGAGCAGATACGCAGTATTTT	CSASSGLRADTQYF
TRBV10-1	NA	TRBJ2-5	TRBD1	TGCGCCAGCAGTGTGGGACAGGGGCAAGAGACCCAGTACTTC	CASSVGQGQETQYF
TRBV27	NA	TRBJ2-7	NA	TGTGCCAGCAGTTTATCGGTGGATAGCCTCTACGAGCAGTACTTC	CASSLSVDSLYEQYF
TRBV18	NA	TRBJ1-2	NA	TGTGCCAGCTCAGCCAGGGTTGCGAGCTACTATGGCTACACCTTC	CASSARVASYYGYTF
TRBV11-3	few	TRBJ2-7	TRBD1	TGTGCCAGCACCTATCCGGGACAGGGCTTCTACGAGCAGTACTTC	CASTYPGQGFYEQYF
TRBV24-1	NA	TRBJ2-2	TRBD2	TGTGCCACCAGTGATTCACCGGGACTAGCGGGAGGACCGCGTGGCGGGGAGCTGTTTTTT	CATSDSPGLAGGPRGGELFF
TRBV5-1	NA	TRBJ1-2	NA	TGCGCCAGCAGCTTGGGACTTTATGGCTACACCTTC	CASSLGLYGYTF
TRBV3-1/TRBV3-2	few	TRBJ2-3	NA	TGTGCCAGCAGTCCTAAATGGGGCCTTGATACGCAGTATTTT	CASSPKWGLDTQYF
TRBV21-1	NA	TRBJ2-3	NA	TGTGCCAGCAGCGGGACTAGCGGGCCCAATACAGATACGCAGTATTTT	CASSGTSGPNTDTQYF
TRBV10-2	many	TRBJ2-7	TRBD2	TGCGCCAGCAGTGCCGGACTAGCGGGGCCTTACGAGCAGTACTTC	CASSAGLAGPYEQYF
TRBV28	NA	TRBJ2-7	NA	TGTGCCAGCAGCCGGGACACCTCCTACGAGCAGTACTTC	CASSRDTSYEQYF
TRBV2	NA	TRBJ1-4	TRBD1	TGTGCCAGCAGGGGACAGGGTGGGGAAAAACTGTTTTTT	CASRGQGGEKLFF
TRBV28	once	TRBJ2-2	NA	TGTGCCAGCAGTTTGGCTAACACCGGGGAGCTGTTTTTT	CASSLANTGELFF
TRBV18	once	TRBJ2-1	NA	TGTGCCAGCTCACCTCTCGGGAATGAGCAGTTCTTC	CASSPLGNEQFF
TRBV10-1	NA	TRBJ2-3	NA	TGCGCCAGCAGTGAAGGGGTAGAAGATACGCAGTATTTT	CASSEGVEDTQYF
TRBV30	NA	TRBJ2-7	TRBD2	TGTGCCTGGAGAGGCCTAGCGGGACCTCGCTCCTACGAGCAGTACTTC	CAWRGLAGPRSYEQYF
TRBV10-3	NA	TRBJ1-4	NA	TGTGCCATCAGTGACTCCCGGGGAGGAGTGGTTGAAAAACTGTTTTTT	CAISDSRGGVVEKLFF
TRBV7-3	NA	TRBJ2-1	NA	TGTGCCAGCAGCTTAGCGCCTGATTCCTACAATGAGCAGTTCTTC	CASSLAPDSYNEQFF
TRBV7-2	NA	TRBJ2-1	NA	TGTGCCAGCAGCCGGGGGGGACAGAGTAATGAGCAGTTCTTC	CASSRGGQSNEQFF
TRBV30	NA	TRBJ1-5	NA	TGTGCCTGGAGTGTATCGGGGGGGTATCAGCCCCAGCATTTT	CAWSVSGGYQPQHF
TRBV20-1	once	TRBJ2-7	NA	TGCAGTGCTAGCGGGGTATCCGAGCAGTACTTC	CSASGVSEQYF
TRBV5-4	NA	TRBJ2-3	TRBD2	TGTGCCAGCAGCTCCAAGCGGGAGACCCTGTCGAATACGCAGTATTTT	CASSSKRETLSNTQYF
TRBV19	NA	TRBJ1-4	TRBD1	TGTGCCAGTAGTCGACGACAGGGGGAAAATGAAAAACTGTTTTTT	CASSRRQGENEKLFF
TRBV30	NA	TRBJ1-5	NA	TGTGCCTGGAGTCGGACTGATCTGGGGAGTCAGCCCCAGCATTTT	CAWSRTDLGSQPQHF
TRBV25-1	NA	TRBJ1-4	NA	TGTGCCAGCAGTGCGATGGGAGGGGGTCATGAAAAACTGTTTTTT	CASSAMGGGHEKLFF
TRBV27	NA	TRBJ1-2	TRBD1	TGTGCCAGCAGCCTCGACAGGGGGCTTAGCTATGGCTACACCTTC	CASSLDRGLSYGYTF
TRBV28	NA	TRBJ2-7	TRBD1	TGTGCCAGCAGCCCAACCGGGACAGGAAACTACGAGCAGTACTTC	CASSPTGTGNYEQYF
TRBV27	few	TRBJ1-1	TRBD1	TGTGCCAGCAGTATCCTGGACAGGGCTGAAGCTTTCTTT	CASSILDRAEAFF
TRBV27	NA	TRBJ2-1	TRBD1	TGTGCCAGCAGTTTAAGTGGACAGGCTAATGAGCAGTTCTTC	CASSLSGQANEQFF
TRBV11-2	NA	TRBJ1-4	TRBD1	TGTGCCAGCAGCTTAGGAGGGGGCCCTAATGAAAAACTGTTTTTT	CASSLGGGPNEKLFF
TRBV28	NA	TRBJ1-3	NA	TGTGCCAGCAGTTTACCCGGGATCGACACCATATATTTT	CASSLPGIDTIYF
TRBV5-1	NA	TRBJ2-7	NA	TGCGCCAGCAGCTTGGGAAGTAACGGAGCCTACGAGCAGTACTTC	CASSLGSNGAYEQYF
TRBV2	few	TRBJ1-5	TRBD1	TGTGCCAGCAGTGTGAAGGGGGCAAATCAGCCCCAGCATTTT	CASSVKGANQPQHF
TRBV27	NA	TRBJ2-1	NA	TGTGCCAGCAGTCTATATCGGGGTGTTAACAATGAGCAGTTCTTC	CASSLYRGVNNEQFF
TRBV18	NA	TRBJ1-2	NA	TGTGCCAGCTCACCATCAGGGAATAACTATGGCTACACCTTC	CASSPSGNNYGYTF
TRBV7-9	NA	TRBJ1-3	TRBD1	TGTGCCAGCAGTCCCGGGACAGGGCCTGGAAACACCATATATTTT	CASSPGTGPGNTIYF
TRBV24-1	NA	TRBJ2-7	NA	TGTGCCACCGAGGGATGGTCCGGCCCTTTCTACGAGCAGTACTTC	CATEGWSGPFYEQYF
TRBV2	NA	TRBJ2-7	NA	TGTGCCAGCAGTGAACTCGACGAGCAGTACTTC	CASSELDEQYF
TRBV5-1	NA	TRBJ2-2	NA	TGCGCCAGCAGCTTGGTGGAGGGGGCCCTCGGGGAGCTGTTTTTT	CASSLVEGALGELFF
TRBV7-3	NA	TRBJ1-6	NA	TGTGCCAGCAGAGCGGACAGACTCAATTCACCCCTCCACTTT	CASRADRLNSPLHF
TRBV10-1	few	TRBJ2-1	TRBD1	TGCGCCAGCAGTGGACAGGGAATTCAGCAGTTCTTC	CASSGQGIQQFF
TRBV6-5	NA	TRBJ1-4	NA	TGTGCCAGCAGATCCAGGGGATCTCCTGAAAAACTGTTTTTT	CASRSRGSPEKLFF